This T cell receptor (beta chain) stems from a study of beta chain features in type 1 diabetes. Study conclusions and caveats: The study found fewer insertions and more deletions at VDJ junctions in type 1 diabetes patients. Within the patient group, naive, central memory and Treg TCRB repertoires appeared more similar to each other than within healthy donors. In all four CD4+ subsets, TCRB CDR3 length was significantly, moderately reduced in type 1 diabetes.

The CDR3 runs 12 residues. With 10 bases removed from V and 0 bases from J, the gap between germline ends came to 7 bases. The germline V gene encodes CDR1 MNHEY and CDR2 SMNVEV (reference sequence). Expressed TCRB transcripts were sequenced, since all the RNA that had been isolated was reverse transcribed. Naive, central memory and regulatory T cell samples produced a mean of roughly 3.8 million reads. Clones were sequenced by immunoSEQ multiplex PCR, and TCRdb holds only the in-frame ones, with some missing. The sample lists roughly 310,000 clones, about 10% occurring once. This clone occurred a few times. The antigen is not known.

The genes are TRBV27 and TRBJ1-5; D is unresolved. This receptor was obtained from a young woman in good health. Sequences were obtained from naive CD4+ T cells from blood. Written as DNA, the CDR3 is TGTGCCACCACAAATAGCAATCAGCCCCAGCATTTT. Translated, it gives CATTNSNQPQHF.